This T cell receptor beta chain was found in a study of blood T cell repertoires in COVID-19. Overall study: The samples span acute and convalescent COVID-19 from the United States, Italy and Spain. The analysed material was cDNA or gDNA that came from T cells, B-cell-depleted T cells, or PBMCs.

Germline CDR1 is LGHDT and CDR2 is YNNKEL (reference sequence). Trimming shortened V by 1 base and J by 6 bases, and 6 bases separated the two germline ends. CDR3 length: 12 amino acids. Comments on this clone: The same CDR3 is also encoded by other DNA sequences in this sample.

The participants were between roughly 18 and 100 years old and came from 24 US areas. The authors' processing: Reference gene primer amplification in the assay estimated nucleated cell counts. TCRdb's table, derived via immunoSEQ multiplex PCR, lists solely in-frame clones and lacks some. The DNA was the basis for D and trimming; V, J and clone size are from that table. The data hold about 210,000 clones, with 81% observed a single time. Input material: PBMCs or T cells enriched from blood (not recorded which). V gene TRBV3-1 (or the pseudogene TRBV3-2) combines with J gene TRBJ1-2, with no clear D. The receptor was derived from a woman in her fifties or sixties with acute COVID-19. The CDR3 DNA sequence: TGTGCCAGCAGCCAAGGACGGGATGGCTACACCTTC. Its translation: CASSQGRDGYTF.